Each of the 22 T cell receptor beta chains below was sequenced from the same sample in a study of T cells in women clearing cervical HPV infection. Generated by immunoSEQ multiplex PCR, the TCRdb table keeps only in-frame clones and is missing some. This sample's table has around 30,000 clones. Sequencing was performed on blood buffy coat. The source is a woman between 18 and 75 years old with a cervical HPV16 infection that either progressed to CIN3+ or cleared (not recorded which).

On this clone itself: The read ends 3 residues early relative to the CDR3; the germline J gene fills the gap. The V gene is TRBV6-1, the J gene TRBJ2-3, with TRBD1 matching 11 bases. The CDR3 runs 16 residues. The germline V gene encodes CDR1 MNHNS and CDR2 SASEGT. The CDR3 bases that were read are TGTGCCAGCAGTGCCTTACCGGGACAGGGGGGAGAGACG. Translation: CASSALPGQGGET. The whole CDR3 reads CASSALPGQGGETQYF.

On this clone: The read terminates 3 residues ahead of where the CDR3 ends, so the germline J gene completes it. The chain is built from TRBV5-8 and TRBJ1-2, with D maybe TRBD1 (6 bases). The CDR3 spans 13 residues. Germline-derived CDR1 and CDR2 are SGHTS and YDEGEE. V was cut by 7 bases and J by 5 bases, with 15 bases left in between. The CDR3 DNA, read in part, is TGTGCCAGCGAAAGGACAGCGACGTATGGC. Translating it yields CASERTATYG. The CDR3 as a whole reads CASERTATYGYTF. Supplemented by reference TRBV5-8 and TRBJ1-2, the full variable domain reads EAGVTQSPTHLIKTRGQQATLRCSPISGHTSVYWYQQALGLGLQFLLWYDEGEERNRGNFPPRFSGRQFPNYSSELNVNALELEDSALYLCASERTATYGYTFGSGTRLTVV.

With regard to this clone: The read ends 3 residues shy of where the CDR3 ends; the end is completed using the germline J gene. The V gene is TRBV20-1, the J gene TRBJ2-7; TRBD2 agrees at 8 bases. Germline V gene sequence: CDR1 DFQATT, CDR2 SNEGSKA (reference sequence). The CDR3 spans 14 residues. J lost 3 bases, V lost 4 bases, and 8 bases had no gene match. The CDR3 loop is CSANPRGDFYEQYF. The CDR3 DNA, read in part, is TGCAGTGCTAATCCGCGGGGGGACTTCTACGAG.

To note about this clone: The CDR3 extends 3 residues past the end of the read, so its final part is completed from the germline J gene. The V gene is TRBV20-1, the J gene TRBJ2-7; D is unresolved. V lost 4 bases and J lost 3, with 13 bases in between. CDR1 and CDR2 (germline): DFQATT, SNEGSKA (reference sequence). There are 13 residues in the CDR3. The CDR3 is CSAKAGNDYEQYF. Incomplete CDR3 DNA: TGCAGTGCTAAAGCAGGTAACGACTACGAG.

A remark on this clone: The read ends 3 residues before the CDR3 terminus; that terminus is restored from the germline J gene. This sequence joins TRBV12-3 or TRBV12-4 and TRBJ2-1, with 9 bases that match TRBD2. J lost 6 bases, V lost 6 bases, and 12 bases had no gene match. The CDR3 extends over 16 amino acids. CDR3 DNA (partial): TGTGCCAGCAGCGGGGGGGCAGCGGGAGGACCCAATGAG. It is translated as CASSGGAAGGPNE. Given in full, the CDR3 is CASSGGAAGGPNEQFF.

Remarks on this clone: With the read ending 3 residues before the CDR3 end, the germline J gene is used to fill in that end. The chain uses TRBV19 and TRBJ1-2, with D perhaps TRBD1 (6 bases). The V end lost 5 bases, the J end lost 4 bases, and 11 bases lay between the germline ends. This CDR3 is 13 amino acids long. CDR1 is LNHDA, CDR2 SQIVND, per germline (reference sequence). Partial CDR3 DNA: TGTGCCAGTAGTCCAAACAGGGTCTATGGC. It translates to CASSPNRVYG. The CDR3 reads in full as CASSPNRVYGYTF.

Comment on this clone: The read stops 3 residues short of the end of the CDR3; the missing end is completed from the germline J gene. The rearrangement joins TRBV2 to TRBJ1-2; D might be TRBD1 (5 bases). Deletions cut 6 bases from V and 4 bases from J, with 12 bases between. CDR3 length: 13 amino acids. Germline assignment: CDR1 SNHLY and CDR2 FYNNEI. The sequenced CDR3 bases are TGTGCCAGCAGGACAGTACTTCGCTATGGC. Translated: CASRTVLRYG. The CDR3 reads in full as CASRTVLRYGYTF.

Details on this clone: The read comes to an end 3 residues before the CDR3 does, leaving the germline J gene to fill in the end. The chain links TRBV20-1 to TRBJ2-1, with 9 bases lining up with TRBD2. The CDR3 has 19 amino acids. Trimming took 6 bases from V and 0 from J; bases not matched to a gene: 18. Germline CDR1 DFQATT, CDR2 SNEGSKA (reference sequence). The CDR3 protein is CSATAILAGGHVSYNEQFF. CDR3 DNA (partial): TGCAGTGCCACGGCCATCTTGGCGGGGGGGCACGTCTCCTACAATGAG.

Points on this clone: The DNA ends 3 residues before the CDR3 does, and the rest of the CDR3 is filled in from the germline J gene. The gene calls are TRBV18 and TRBJ2-5; TRBD1 aligns across 7 bases. Germline CDR1 is KGHSH and CDR2 is LQKENI. CDR3 length: 19 residues. Germline trimming cut 1 base from V and 5 bases from J; bases unmatched to any gene: 19. This CDR3 reads CASSPRRSSRTGPQETQYF. CDR3 DNA (partial): TGTGCCAGCTCACCACGAAGGAGTTCTAGGACAGGACCTCAGGAGACC. Full variable domain (missing parts from reference TRBV18 and TRBJ2-5): NAGVMQNPRHLVRRRGQEARLRCSPMKGHSHVYWYRQLPEEGLKFMVYLQKENIIDESGMPKERFSAEFPKEGPSILRIQQVVRGDSAAYFCASSPRRSSRTGPQETQYFGPGTRLLVL.

As to this clone: The DNA ends 3 residues before the CDR3 does, and the rest of the CDR3 is filled in from the germline J gene. This rearrangement joins TRBV19 to TRBJ2-3, with D perhaps TRBD2 (6 bases). The CDR3 totals 14 residues. Germline V gene sequence: CDR1 LNHDA, CDR2 SQIVND (reference sequence). The sequenced CDR3 bases are TGTGCCAGTAGTATAGAGTCGGCCGGGACTTCG. Protein: CASSIESAGTS. In full, the CDR3 is CASSIESAGTSQYF. Looking up the rest from reference TRBV19 and TRBJ2-3 gives the full variable domain: DGGITQSPKYLFRKEGQNVTLSCEQNLNHDAMYWYRQDPGQGLRLIYYSQIVNDFQKGDIAEGYSVSREKKESFPLTVTSAQKNPTAFYLCASSIESAGTSQYFGPGTRLTVL.

With regard to this clone: Read sequence stops 3 residues before the CDR3 end, and the germline J gene provides the missing end. This chain connects TRBV6-1 to TRBJ1-2; perhaps TRBD1 as D (6 bases). CDR1 and CDR2 (germline): MNHNS, SASEGT. The CDR3 consists of 13 residues. Incomplete CDR3 DNA: TGTGCCAGCAGTGATAACAGGGTGGAGGGC. It codes for CASSDNRVEG. The full CDR3 is CASSDNRVEGYTF.

Regarding this clone: The DNA ends 3 residues before the CDR3 does, and the rest of the CDR3 is filled in from the germline J gene. V is TRBV13 and J is TRBJ1-4; weak D call: TRBD1 (6 bases). V was shortened by 5 bases and J by 8 bases, with 18 bases between the two germline ends. Germline V CDR1 and CDR2: PRHDT, FYEKMQ (reference sequence). CDR3 length: 15 amino acids. Partial CDR3 DNA: TGTGCCAGCAGCCCGACCAGGGGATTTGGCGAAAAA. This translates into CASSPTRGFGEK. The whole CDR3 sequence is CASSPTRGFGEKLFF.

For this clone: With the read ending 3 residues before the CDR3 end, the germline J gene is used to fill in that end. The V and J genes are TRBV5-1 and TRBJ1-2; the match to TRBD1 covers 11 bases. The length of the CDR3 is 15 residues. Germline loops: CDR1 SGHRS, CDR2 YFSETQ. Germline trimming cut 3 bases from V and 2 bases from J; bases unmatched to any gene: 3. CDR3 amino acids: CASSSGQGANYGYTF. Partial CDR3 DNA: TGCGCCAGCAGCTCCGGACAGGGGGCGAACTATGGC.

The part of the CDR3 DNA that was read is TGTGCCAGCAGTGACGGCCGACAGAATAGCAATCAGCCC. Amino acid sequence: CASSDGRQNSNQP. The whole CDR3 protein is CASSDGRQNSNQPQHF. This chain joins TRBV6-2 or TRBV6-3 and TRBJ1-5, with a weak D call TRBD1 (5 bases). The read ends 3 residues before the CDR3 terminus; that terminus is restored from the germline J gene. From germline, CDR1 is MNHEY and CDR2 SVGEGT. V gave up 5 bases and J gave up 0 bases, with 14 bases separating them. This CDR3 is 16 amino acids long.

Concerning this clone: The DNA ends 3 residues before the CDR3 does, and the rest of the CDR3 is filled in from the germline J gene. V usage is TRBV2 and J usage is TRBJ2-5, with D possibly being TRBD1 (6 bases). CDR1 and CDR2 (germline): SNHLY, FYNNEI. V lost 4 bases to trimming and J lost 5 bases, with 8 bases between them. The CDR3 spans 12 residues. CDR3 protein: CASSAGVETQYF. Incomplete CDR3 DNA: TGTGCCAGCAGTGCAGGGGTGGAGACC.

About this clone itself: The missing CDR3 end, 3 residues past where the read stops, is filled in from the germline J gene. The chain carries TRBV12-3 or TRBV12-4 and TRBJ2-1; D remains unclear. The germline V and J ends were trimmed by 6 bases and 5 bases, with 17 bases remaining between them. The CDR3 runs 15 residues. The CDR3 bases that were read are TGTGCCAGCAGCCTTACCCTACTTCCAAACAATGAG. Translated, it gives CASSLTLLPNNE. The CDR3, in full, reads CASSLTLLPNNEQFF.

On this clone itself: The observed sequence ends 3 residues before the CDR3 terminus, with the missing tail filled in from the germline J gene. The chain recombines TRBV7-8 with TRBJ1-5; a weak D match, TRBD1 (6 bases). The CDR3 length is 13 residues. The V end was cut by 1 base, the J end by 5 bases, with 6 bases between. Per the germline V gene, CDR1 is SGHVS and CDR2 is FQNEAQ. The chain's CDR3 is CASSLGGHQPQHF. CDR3 DNA, as far as it was read: TGTGCCAGCAGCTTAGGGGGGCATCAGCCC.

As for this clone: The CDR3 goes on 3 residues after the read ends, and that part is filled in from the germline J gene. This chain links TRBV19 with TRBJ1-5, with no clear D. The CDR3 is 15 residues long. Trimming left V 4 bases short and J 0 bases short, with 10 bases between. Looked up from germline, CDR1 is LNHDA and CDR2 is SQIVND (reference sequence). The sequenced CDR3 bases are TGTGCCAGTAGTACCCAGGCTTATAGCAATCAGCCC. As protein: CASSTQAYSNQP. The whole CDR3 protein reads CASSTQAYSNQPQHF.

A note on this clone: From the germline J gene comes the end of the CDR3, since the read stops 3 residues before it. The chain is built from TRBV2 and TRBJ1-6; no definite D call. V was pared by 3 bases and J by 0 bases, with 9 bases between. Germline loops: CDR1 SNHLY, CDR2 FYNNEI. The CDR3 has 16 amino acids. The CDR3 protein is CASSDRASSYNSPLHF. CDR3 DNA (partial): TGTGCCAGCAGTGATAGGGCCAGCTCCTATAATTCACCC.

A word on this clone: The read stops 3 residues short of the end of the CDR3; the missing end is completed from the germline J gene. The chain recombines TRBV7-9 with TRBJ2-3, with 9 nucleotides matching TRBD1. Germline V gene sequence: CDR1 SEHNR, CDR2 FQNEAQ (reference sequence). CDR3 size: 12 residues. The CDR3 DNA, read in part, is TGTGCCAGCGAGACAGGGGGGGAGACG. It yields the protein CASETGGET. The full CDR3 reads CASETGGETQYF.

Points on this clone: The DNA ends 3 residues before the CDR3 does, and the rest of the CDR3 is filled in from the germline J gene. This chain uses TRBV19 with TRBJ2-7; TRBD2 matches at 15 bases. Germline V CDR1 and CDR2: LNHDA, SQIVND (reference sequence). Trimming removed 4 bases from V and 2 bases from J; junction bases left unmatched: 3. The CDR3 sequence is 16 residues long. The CDR3 sequence is CASSTRTSGRAYEQYF. CDR3 bases read: TGTGCCAGTAGTACGCGGACTAGCGGGAGGGCCTACGAG.

Comments on this clone: The CDR3 goes on 3 residues after the read ends, and that part is filled in from the germline J gene. The chain is built from TRBV30 and TRBJ2-3, with D maybe TRBD1 (6 bases). From germline, CDR1 is GTSNPN and CDR2 SVGIG (reference sequence). The CDR3 covers 13 residues. The sequenced CDR3 bases are TGTGCCTGGAGTGCCGGACAGAAAGAGACG. Encoded protein: CAWSAGQKET. The whole CDR3 region reads CAWSAGQKETQYF.